Shown below are 29 T cell receptor beta chains from a single sample sequenced in a study of T cells expressing NK-cell markers. Each CDR3 protein gets one entry in TCRdb, which reprocessed the 5' RACE reads and gives no DNA. Recorded for this sample: roughly 280,000 distinct CDR3 sequences. The sequencing sample was made of blood T cells: a sorted CD56 or NKG2C T cell subset, CD4+ or CD8+ T cells, or bulk PBMC T cells (not recorded which). The receptors stem from a young man in good health.

The V call is TRBV7-9, the J call TRBJ1-1; the TCRdb call, TRBD1, lacks DNA for checking. This CDR3 comprises 14 residues. The germline V gene has CDR1 SEHNR and CDR2 FQNEAQ (reference sequence). CDR3 residues: CASTAQGMNTEAFF.

This chain joins TRBV4-2 and TRBJ1-4; TCRdb picks TRBD1, but there is no DNA to check that call. From germline, CDR1 is LGHNA and CDR2 YNFKEQ. CDR3 length equals 15 residues. CDR3 in amino acids: CASSQDTGGAKKLFF.

The chain combines TRBV29-1 with TRBJ1-4; TCRdb's D gene call, TRBD1, goes unchecked for lack of DNA. Germline V gene sequence: CDR1 SQVTM, CDR2 ANQGSEA. The CDR3 covers 14 residues. CDR3 protein: CSVQPGERREKLFF.

The V and J genes are TRBV12-3 or TRBV12-4 and TRBJ1-6; no DNA is available, so the TRBD1 call from TCRdb remains unchecked. The CDR3 spans 17 residues. The CDR3 region is CASSFAGTSVDNSPLHF.

The rearrangement uses TRBV19 and TRBJ1-1; as DNA is missing, the TRBD1 call by TCRdb cannot be tested. CDR1 is LNHDA, CDR2 SQIVND, per germline (reference sequence). CDR3 length: 13 residues. CDR3 amino acids: CASSKIRDQGAFF.

The V call is TRBV5-1, the J call TRBJ2-1; the D gene TCRdb calls, TRBD2, cannot be checked with no DNA. In germline, CDR1 is SGHRS, CDR2 YFSETQ. The CDR3 is 22 amino acids. The CDR3 sequence: CASSLGGPTSGVRRPTYNEQFF.

The chain couples TRBV20-1 to TRBJ2-2; there is no DNA to check the TCRdb D call of TRBD2. CDR1 DFQATT and CDR2 SNEGSKA come from the germline V gene (reference sequence). This CDR3 has 16 residues. The CDR3 reads CSARTTSGKNTGELFF.

V gene TRBV12-3 or TRBV12-4 combines with J gene TRBJ2-1; there is no DNA to check the TCRdb D call of TRBD2. The CDR3 covers 17 residues. The CDR3 sequence: CASSLPFGLASLDEQFF.

The chain carries TRBV3-1 and TRBJ2-1. Germline V gene lookup returns CDR1 LGHDT and CDR2 YNNKEL (reference sequence). This CDR3 has 13 residues. The CDR3 here is CASSQSGLGEPFF.

The rearrangement links TRBV12-3 or TRBV12-4 to TRBJ2-1. This CDR3 is 15 amino acids long. CDR3 sequence: CASSSRTTHHNEQFF.

The chain recombines TRBV20-1 with TRBJ2-1. This CDR3 is built from 14 residues. Per the germline V gene, CDR1 is DFQATT and CDR2 is SNEGSKA (reference sequence). The CDR3: CSAAAGSSYNEQFF.

The J gene is TRBJ2-1, the V gene TRBV20-1; TCRdb indicates TRBD2, and absent DNA this call remains unverified. CDR3 length equals 15 residues. CDR1 is DFQATT, CDR2 SNEGSKA, per germline (reference sequence). This CDR3 reads CSARDRREVLIEQFF.

The chain links TRBV6-5 to TRBJ2-1; TCRdb picks TRBD1, but there is no DNA to check that call. This CDR3 comprises 15 residues. CDR1 is MNHEY and CDR2 is SVGAGI in the germline V gene. CDR3 sequence: CASSYFPRVKSEQFF.

This chain joins TRBV6-5 and TRBJ1-2; the D call from TCRdb, TRBD1, cannot be confirmed without DNA. Per the germline V gene, CDR1 is MNHEY and CDR2 is SVGAGI. The length of the CDR3 is 13 residues. The CDR3 spells CATGGDRARGYTF.

This sequence joins TRBV7-2 and TRBJ2-7; TCRdb's D call of TRBD2 is untestable without DNA. This CDR3 has 16 residues. Germline CDR1 SGHTA, CDR2 FQGNSA. CDR3 residues: CASSPLLAGAHYEQYF. Full variable domain (missing parts from reference TRBV7-2 and TRBJ2-7): GAGVSQSPSNKVTEKGKDVELRCDPISGHTALYWYRQSLGQGLEFLIYFQGNSAPDKSGLPSDRFSAERTGGSVSTLTIQRTQQEDSAVYLCASSPLLAGAHYEQYFGPGTRLTVT.

The chain has TRBV4-1 and TRBJ2-1; TCRdb picks TRBD2, but there is no DNA to check that call. Germline CDR1 reads MGHRA; CDR2 reads YSYEKL. This CDR3 has 16 amino acids. The CDR3 protein is CASSQVAGMGYNEQFF.

CDR3 residues: CASSPMLTRRPGELFF. This chain connects TRBV6-1 to TRBJ2-2. Germline-derived CDR1 and CDR2 are MNHNS and SASEGT. This CDR3 comprises 16 residues.

This chain joins TRBV24-1 and TRBJ1-2; absent DNA, TCRdb's TRBD1 call cannot be checked. Germline values: CDR1 KGHDR, CDR2 SFDVKD. The CDR3 sequence is 13 residues long. The CDR3: CATSPAGLGGYTF.

The chain links TRBV7-2 to TRBJ2-7; TCRdb's D call, TRBD2, is unchecked because there is no DNA. The germline CDR1 and CDR2 sequences are SGHTA and FQGNSA. CDR3 size: 16 residues. CDR3 sequence reads: CASSLGFWGDAGEQYF.

The gene calls are TRBV25-1 and TRBJ2-3. The CDR3 consists of 15 residues. Looked up from germline, CDR1 is MGHDK and CDR2 is SYGVNS. The chain's CDR3 is CASTDGLSSTDTQYF.

The J gene is TRBJ2-3, the V gene TRBV12-3 or TRBV12-4. CDR3 length: 14 residues. The CDR3 sequence is CASKSVSSMYTQYF.

The CDR3 is CASSPPSGAGNEQFF. The rearrangement uses TRBV18 and TRBJ2-1; TCRdb picks TRBD1, but there is no DNA to check that call. Germline loops: CDR1 KGHSH, CDR2 LQKENI. This CDR3 region has 15 residues.

The CDR3 protein is CASLRGEGTGELFF. This chain joins TRBV10-2 and TRBJ2-2; the TCRdb D gene call, TRBD2, has no DNA to confirm it. The CDR3 loop spans 14 amino acids. Germline lookup yields CDR1 WSHSY and CDR2 SAAADI.

The gene calls are TRBV20-1 and TRBJ2-7. The CDR3 totals 18 residues. Germline-derived CDR1 and CDR2 are DFQATT and SNEGSKA (reference sequence). CDR3 loop: CSARDGSPTHLSSYEQYF.

The chain uses TRBV27 and TRBJ2-1; TCRdb proposes TRBD1, but this gene call is untestable without DNA. The CDR3 length is 14 residues. Germline V gene sequence: CDR1 MNHEY, CDR2 SMNVEV (reference sequence). The CDR3 protein is CASGKGQGANEQFF.

The chain is built from TRBV4-2 and TRBJ1-2; TCRdb's D gene call, TRBD1, goes unchecked for lack of DNA. The V gene's germline CDR1 is LGHNA and CDR2 YNFKEQ. The CDR3 spans 15 residues. CDR3 protein: CASSRPSGVDYGYTF.

The V gene is TRBV9, the J gene TRBJ2-4; TCRdb's assignment of TRBD1 cannot be checked, as there is no DNA. CDR3 length equals 15 residues. CDR1 is SGDLS and CDR2 is YYNGEE in the germline V gene. CDR3 protein: CASSVGGQGFNIQYF.

This rearrangement joins TRBV2 to TRBJ1-1; TCRdb's D call of TRBD1 is untestable without DNA. Looked up from germline, CDR1 is SNHLY and CDR2 is FYNNEI. The CDR3 has 13 residues. CDR3 sequence: CASGQGRSTEAFF.

The chain links TRBV7-2 to TRBJ1-4; the TCRdb D gene call, TRBD1, has no DNA to confirm it. Germline loops: CDR1 SGHTA, CDR2 FQGNSA. The CDR3 spans 14 residues. This CDR3 is CASSLGHRNEKLFF.